The 6 T cell receptor beta chains reported below all come from one sample, sequenced in a study of CXCR3-negative and CXCR3-positive naive CD8 T cells. The authors made the TRB cDNA libraries by 5' RACE using UMI labels. Reanalyzing the 5' RACE reads, TCRdb keeps one entry per CDR3 protein, without DNA. This sample's clone table lists some 130,000 distinct CDR3 sequences. Sequencing input: naive CXCR3- CD8+ T cells from blood. Subset of the sample: CD45RO-CCR7+CD27+CD95- naive CD8+ T cells lacking CXCR3 (TNR3-). All receptors come from a human donor in good health. Some clones in this sample may be carry-over from other donors' samples.

The chain uses TRBV7-6 and TRBJ2-2; the TCRdb D gene call, TRBD2, has no DNA to confirm it. Germline V gives CDR1 SGHVS, CDR2 FNYEAQ. The CDR3 is made up of 18 amino acids. CDR3 region: CASSSPSGGAPVTGELFF.

The V gene is TRBV4-1, the J gene TRBJ2-7; TCRdb designates TRBD1, a call that cannot be tested without DNA. The CDR3 contains 13 residues. The germline V gene has CDR1 MGHRA and CDR2 YSYEKL. Here the CDR3 reads CASSQDRVREQYF.

The chain uses TRBV7-9 and TRBJ2-1; no DNA is available, so the TRBD2 call from TCRdb remains unchecked. This CDR3 is 12 amino acids long. Looked up from germline, CDR1 is SEHNR and CDR2 is FQNEAQ (reference sequence). The CDR3 here is CASSLQGHEQFF. The whole variable domain, filled in from reference TRBV7-9 and TRBJ2-1, reads DTGVSQNPRHKITKRGQNVTFRCDPISEHNRLYWYRQTLGQGPEFLTYFQNEAQLEKSRLLSDRFSAERPKGSFSTLEIQRTEQGDSAMYLCASSLQGHEQFFGPGTRLTVL.

The chain couples TRBV4-1 to TRBJ2-1; the TCRdb D gene call, TRBD1, has no DNA to confirm it. Per the germline V gene, CDR1 is MGHRA and CDR2 is YSYEKL. The CDR3 is made up of 17 amino acids. CDR3 residues: CASSQDPGGGAFNEQFF.

This chain connects TRBV20-1 to TRBJ1-5; TCRdb's D call of TRBD1 is untestable without DNA. There are 14 residues in the CDR3. Germline assignment: CDR1 DFQATT and CDR2 SNEGSKA (reference sequence). The CDR3: CSAGGDRGLQPQHF.

The J gene is TRBJ1-5, the V gene TRBV4-1. Germline V gene data show CDR1 as MGHRA and CDR2 as YSYEKL. The CDR3 totals 13 residues. The CDR3 sequence is CASSQDFEQPQHF.